This T cell receptor (beta chain) was documented in a study of blood T cell repertoires in COVID-19. J lost 3 bases, V lost 4 bases, and 7 bases had no gene match. CDR3 size: 15 residues. The V gene's germline CDR1 is SGHRS and CDR2 YFSETQ. The data were produced by immunoSEQ multiplex PCR, yet TCRdb's version contains in-frame clones alone and is incomplete. The table shows about 280,000 clones, with 87% occurring only once. The chain uses TRBV5-1 and TRBJ2-1; 7 bases fit TRBD1. The material sequenced was PBMCs or T cells enriched from blood (not recorded which). This receptor was taken from a woman in her forties who had recovered from COVID-19. The CDR3 loop reads CASSIGQVNYNEQFF. The CDR3 nucleotides are TGCGCCAGCAGCATCGGACAGGTCAACTACAATGAGCAGTTCTTC.